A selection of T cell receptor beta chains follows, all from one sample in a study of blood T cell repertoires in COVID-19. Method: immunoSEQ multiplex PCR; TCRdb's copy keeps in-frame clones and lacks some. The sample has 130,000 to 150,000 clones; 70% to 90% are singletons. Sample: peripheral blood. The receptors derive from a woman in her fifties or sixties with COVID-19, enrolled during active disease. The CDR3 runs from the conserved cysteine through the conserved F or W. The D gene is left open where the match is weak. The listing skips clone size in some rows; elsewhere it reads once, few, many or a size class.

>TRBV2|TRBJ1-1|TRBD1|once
TGTGCCAGCAGCGGACAGGGGGTCCTGAACACTGAAGCTTTCTTT
CASSGQGVLNTEAFF
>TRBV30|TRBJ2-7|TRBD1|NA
TGTGCCTGGAGTTCCGGGGACAGGCCCTACGAGCAGTACTTC
CAWSSGDRPYEQYF
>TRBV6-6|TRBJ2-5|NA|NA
TGTGCCAGCAGTTACTCGAGAGGCAGTGAGACCCAGTACTTC
CASSYSRGSETQYF
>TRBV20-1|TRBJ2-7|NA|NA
TGCAGTGCCCGAGGCCCCTACGAGCAGTACTTC
CSARGPYEQYF
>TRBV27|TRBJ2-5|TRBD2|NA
TGTGCCAGCAGTTTATTTGCGGGGGGGCCGAAAGAGACCCAGTACTTC
CASSLFAGGPKETQYF
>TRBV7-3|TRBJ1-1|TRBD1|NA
TGTGCCAGCAGCTTAAGTTCGGGACAGGGGGCGAGGAGCACTGAAGCTTTCTTT
CASSLSSGQGARSTEAFF
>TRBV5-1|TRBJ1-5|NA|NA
TGCGCCAGCAGCCCGGGGGAGAACCGACAGCCCCAGCATTTT
CASSPGENRQPQHF
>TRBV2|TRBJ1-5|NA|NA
TGTGCCAGCACTTTGGGAGTCTATAGCAATCAGCTCCAGCATTTT
CASTLGVYSNQLQHF
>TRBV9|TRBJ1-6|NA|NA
TGTGCCAGCAGCCTCCATTCGGTTCCGCAGCTAGTTTCACCCCTCCACTTT
CASSLHSVPQLVSPLHF
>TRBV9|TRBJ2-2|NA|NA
TGTGCCAGCAGCGAGGGGGGGGAGCTGTTTTTT
CASSEGGELFF
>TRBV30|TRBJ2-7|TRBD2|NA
TGTGCCTGGAGGGCGGTAGGTAGCGGGGTTGGGCAGTACTTC
CAWRAVGSGVGQYF
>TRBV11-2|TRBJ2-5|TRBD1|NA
TGTGCCAGCAGCCGCCCGGAGGGACAGGGTGGGACCCAGTACTTC
CASSRPEGQGGTQYF
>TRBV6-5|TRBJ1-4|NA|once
TGTGCCAGCAGTTCCTCAGGGGAATCTCTAAAACTGTTTTTT
CASSSSGESLKLFF
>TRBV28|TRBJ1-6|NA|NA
TGTGCCAGCAGTTTAAGACAGGAGAGCTCCTATAATTCACCCCTCCACTTT
CASSLRQESSYNSPLHF
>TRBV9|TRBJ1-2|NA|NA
TGTGCCAGCAGCGTCGGTCCGAGGGCAGGTAACTATGGCTACACCTTC
CASSVGPRAGNYGYTF
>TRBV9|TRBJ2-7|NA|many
TGTGCCAGCAGCGCCAACTACGAGCAGTACTTC
CASSANYEQYF
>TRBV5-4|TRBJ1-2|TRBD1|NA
TGTGCCAGCAGACTACAGGGGGCTGACGGCTACACCTTC
CASRLQGADGYTF
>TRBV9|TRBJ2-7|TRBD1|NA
TGTGCCAGCAGCGTAGGGGACAGGACCTACGAGCAGTACTTC
CASSVGDRTYEQYF
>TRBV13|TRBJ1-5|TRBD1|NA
TGTGCCAGCAGCCACAGGGGGTATCAGCCCCAGCATTTT
CASSHRGYQPQHF
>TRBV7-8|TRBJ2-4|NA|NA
TGTGCCAGCAGCTTCACGGGTGCCAAAAACATTCAGTACTTC
CASSFTGAKNIQYF
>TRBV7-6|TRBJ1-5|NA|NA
TGTGCCAGCAGCGTCACTGGACAGTCTCAGCCCCAGCATTTT
CASSVTGQSQPQHF
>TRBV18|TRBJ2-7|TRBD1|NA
TGTGCCAGCTCTCAGGGGGCGCGAGGGGAGCAGTACTTC
CASSQGARGEQYF
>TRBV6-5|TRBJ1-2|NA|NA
TGTGCCAGCAGTTACTCGAGCCCTAGCTATGGCTACACCTTC
CASSYSSPSYGYTF
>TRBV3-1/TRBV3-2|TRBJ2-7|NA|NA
TGTGCCAGCAGCCAAGATCTCGTCGGCGGGGAGTCCTACGAGCAGTACTTC
CASSQDLVGGESYEQYF
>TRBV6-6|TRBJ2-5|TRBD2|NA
TGTGCCAGCAATGAGGCTAGCGGGGGACAAGAGACCCAGTACTTC
CASNEASGGQETQYF
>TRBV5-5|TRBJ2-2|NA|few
TGTGCCAGCAGCACAATCCCTATACAGGGATACAACACCGGGGAGCTGTTTTTT
CASSTIPIQGYNTGELFF
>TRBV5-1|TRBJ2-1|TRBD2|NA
TGCGCCAGCAAGATAGCGGGGAGGACCTACAATGAGCAGTTCTTC
CASKIAGRTYNEQFF
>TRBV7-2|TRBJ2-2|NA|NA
TGTGCCAGCAGCTTAGGGGTCGGGGCGAACACCGGGGAGCTGTTTTTT
CASSLGVGANTGELFF
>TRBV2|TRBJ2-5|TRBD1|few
TGTGCCAGCAGCTGGGACAGAAACCAAGAGACCCAGTACTTC
CASSWDRNQETQYF
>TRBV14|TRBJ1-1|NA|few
TGTGCCAGCAGCCATTTTCGGACTGAAGCTTTCTTT
CASSHFRTEAFF
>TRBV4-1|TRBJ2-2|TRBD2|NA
TGCGCCAGCAGCCAAAAGGGCCTGACTAGCGGGGGAAACACCGGGGAGCTGTTTTTT
CASSQKGLTSGGNTGELFF
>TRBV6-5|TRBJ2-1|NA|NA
TGTGCCAGCAGATTATCCTGGGTGAGCGGGGAGCAGTTCTTC
CASRLSWVSGEQFF
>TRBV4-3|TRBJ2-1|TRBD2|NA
TGCGCCAGCAGCCAACATCTAGCGGCCAATGAGCAGTTCTTC
CASSQHLAANEQFF
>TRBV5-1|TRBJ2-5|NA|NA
TGCGCCAGCACCCAGGACACACCTAAGGGAGAGACCCAGTACTTC
CASTQDTPKGETQYF
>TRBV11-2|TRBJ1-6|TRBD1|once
TGTGCCAGCAGCTTAGTAGGGGGCCTTGATTCACCCCTCCACTTT
CASSLVGGLDSPLHF
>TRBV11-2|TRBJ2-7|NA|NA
TGTGCCAGCAGCTTAGGGGTGACTGGGTTCTACGAGCAGTACTTC
CASSLGVTGFYEQYF
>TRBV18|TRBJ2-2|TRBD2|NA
TGTGCCAGCTCACCAAGGGTAGCGGGGGACCGGAACACCGGGGAGCTGTTTTTT
CASSPRVAGDRNTGELFF
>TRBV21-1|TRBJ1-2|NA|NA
TGTGCCAGCAGCAAAGTTGGAGGGAACGGTGGCTACACCTTC
CASSKVGGNGGYTF
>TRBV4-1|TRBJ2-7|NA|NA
TGCGCCAGCAGCCCAGGGGCACTTAGCTCCTACGAGCAGTACTTC
CASSPGALSSYEQYF
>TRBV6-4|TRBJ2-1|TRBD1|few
TGTGCCAGCAGTGTCGGGACAGGAGACAATGAGCAGTTCTTC
CASSVGTGDNEQFF
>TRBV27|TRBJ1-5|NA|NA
TGTGCCAGCAGTCGGGGGAGCAATCAGCCCCAGCATTTT
CASSRGSNQPQHF
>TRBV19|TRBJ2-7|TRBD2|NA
TGTGCCAGTAGTATTGGCGGGGGAATTTACGAGCAGTACTTC
CASSIGGGIYEQYF
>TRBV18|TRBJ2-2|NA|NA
TGTGCCAGCTCACCACGCCAGGGGCAAACCGGGGAGCTGTTTTTT
CASSPRQGQTGELFF
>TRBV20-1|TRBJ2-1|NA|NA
TGCAGTGCCTTTTACAATGAGCAGTTCTTC
CSAFYNEQFF
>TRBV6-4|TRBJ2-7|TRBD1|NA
TGTGCCAGCAGTGACCCGGCAGGGGGATGCTCCTACGAGCAGTACTTC
CASSDPAGGCSYEQYF
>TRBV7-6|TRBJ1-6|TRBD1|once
TGTGCCAGCAGCCTAACCGGGACAGGGAGGAATTCACCCCTCCACTTT
CASSLTGTGRNSPLHF
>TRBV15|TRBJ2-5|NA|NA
TGTGCCACCAGCAGAGTGTTCGGGGTGGGAGAGACCCAGTACTTC
CATSRVFGVGETQYF
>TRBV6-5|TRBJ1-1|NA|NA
TGTGCCAGCAGTTACGGTGGACTCTCCATGTCACAAGCTTTCTTT
CASSYGGLSMSQAFF
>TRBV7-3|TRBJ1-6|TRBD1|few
TGTGCCAGCAGCCTGGGACAGGGGAGCTCACCCCTCCACTTT
CASSLGQGSSPLHF
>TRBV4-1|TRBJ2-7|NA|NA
TGCGCCAGCAGCCAAGATAGGGGAATCAACGAGCAGTACTTC
CASSQDRGINEQYF
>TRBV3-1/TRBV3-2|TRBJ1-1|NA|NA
TGTGCCAGCAGCTTCAGGGACACTGAAGCTTTCTTT
CASSFRDTEAFF
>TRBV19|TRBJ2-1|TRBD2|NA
TGTGCCAGTAGTATGGGTAGCGGGGGACCCTACAATGAGCAGTTCTTC
CASSMGSGGPYNEQFF